This entry lists 31 T cell receptor beta chains sequenced from one sample in a study of cytomegalovirus exposure and HLA in healthy donors. 60 Vbeta and 13 Jbeta primers were used in PCR. TCRdb's table, derived via immunoSEQ multiplex PCR, lists solely in-frame clones and lacks some. The data hold about 87,000 clones, with roughly 72% observed a single time. The sequencing input was PBMCs. Receptors originate from a man younger than 40 in good health and CMV-seropositive.

V is TRBV9 and J is TRBJ2-2; a weak D match, TRBD1 (6 bases). This CDR3 comprises 14 residues. Germline CDR1 SGDLS, CDR2 YYNGEE. The ends were cut back, 9 bases at V and 0 bases at J, with 12 bases in the middle. The DNA of the CDR3 is TGTGCCACCTCCGGGACACCGAACACCGGGGAGCTGTTTTTT. Its protein is CATSGTPNTGELFF.

The chain combines TRBV5-6 with TRBJ2-2; 10 bases agree with TRBD2. The J segment lost 7 bases and the V segment lost 0 bases, leaving 6 bases of the junction unmatched. CDR3 length: 16 residues. Germline V gene sequence: CDR1 SGHDT, CDR2 YYEEEE. The CDR3: CASSLGASGGHGELFF. CDR3 DNA: TGTGCCAGCAGCTTGGGGGCTAGCGGGGGCCACGGGGAGCTGTTTTTT.

This clone was recorded once. This rearrangement joins TRBV10-3 to TRBJ2-1; 9 bases match TRBD1. Trimming at V came to 0 bases and at J to 16 bases, leaving 7 bases not matched to a gene. This CDR3 spans 13 amino acids. Germline V lookup: CDR1 ENHRY, CDR2 SYGVKD. DNA for the CDR3: TGTGCCATCAGTGAGTCGGGACAGGGAACAAGTTTCTTC. Translation: CAISESGQGTSFF.

This rearrangement joins TRBV27 to TRBJ1-2; a weak D match, TRBD1 (5 bases). V lost 2 bases, J lost 8 bases, and 12 bases lay in between. The germline gives CDR1 MNHEY, CDR2 SMNVEV (reference sequence). The length of the CDR3 is 13 residues. The CDR3 loop reads CASSLGGTGGYTF. The DNA for the CDR3 is TGTGCCAGCAGTTTAGGGGGGACTGGGGGCTACACCTTC.

Here the CDR3 DNA reads TGTGCCATCAGTGATGAGGTGCGGGGTAGGACACCCCTCCACTTT. Its translation is CAISDEVRGRTPLHF. The J gene is TRBJ1-6, the V gene TRBV10-3; D not certain. CDR3 size: 15 residues. The ends were cut back, 3 bases at V and 11 bases at J, with 17 bases in the middle. Per the germline V gene, CDR1 is ENHRY and CDR2 is SYGVKD.

V gene TRBV2 combines with J gene TRBJ1-1; maybe TRBD1 (6 bases). V dropped 3 bases and J dropped 8 bases, with 16 bases sitting between them. The length of the CDR3 is 14 residues. Germline CDR1 and CDR2: SNHLY and FYNNEI. The CDR3 DNA is TGTGCCAGCAGTGAGGGCAGGGGCAGAAGGGAAGCTTTCTTT. Translating it yields CASSEGRGRREAFF.

The V gene is TRBV5-1, the J gene TRBJ2-7, with TRBD1 identical over 8 bases. CDR1 is SGHRS, CDR2 YFSETQ, per germline. This CDR3 contains 14 residues. The V gene end was trimmed by 4 bases and the J gene end by 0 bases; junction bases not matched to a gene: 3. The CDR3 here is CASSQTGDSYEQYF. The CDR3, as DNA: TGCGCCAGCAGCCAGACAGGGGACTCCTACGAGCAGTACTTC.

The V gene is TRBV19, the J gene TRBJ2-2; TRBD1 aligns across 8 bases. CDR1 is LNHDA, CDR2 SQIVND, per germline (reference sequence). The length of the CDR3 is 17 residues. Trimming removed 11 bases from V and 5 bases from J; junction bases left unmatched: 19. The CDR3 here is CASNPGWGRGQTGELFF. CDR3 DNA: TGTGCCTCGAATCCTGGTTGGGGCAGGGGGCAAACCGGGGAGCTGTTTTTT. The entire variable domain, with the rest obtained from reference TRBV19 and TRBJ2-2, is as follows: DGGITQSPKYLFRKEGQNVTLSCEQNLNHDAMYWYRQDPGQGLRLIYYSQIVNDFQKGDIAEGYSVSREKKESFPLTVTSAQKNPTAFYLCASNPGWGRGQTGELFFGEGSRLTVL.

This sequence joins TRBV6-1 and TRBJ2-2; 8 bases are a match to TRBD2. Germline values: CDR1 MNHNS, CDR2 SASEGT. The CDR3 spans 16 residues. V was clipped by 2 bases and J by 1 base; unmatched bases: 3. The CDR3 DNA reads TGTGCCAGCAGTGAACCGGGACTAGTGAACACCGGGGAGCTGTTTTTT. It encodes CASSEPGLVNTGELFF.

Only one count was recorded for this clone. J is TRBJ2-1 and V is TRBV5-6, with D possibly being TRBD2 (5 bases). V shed 1 base and J shed 8 bases, with 13 bases lying between them. Germline V gene sequence: CDR1 SGHDT, CDR2 YYEEEE. The CDR3 runs to 14 residues. The chain's CDR3 is CASSLRRPVDEQFF. DNA for the CDR3: TGTGCCAGCAGCTTGCGGAGGCCTGTCGATGAGCAGTTCTTC.

V and J are TRBV6-4 and TRBJ2-3; 9 nucleotides match TRBD2. Per the germline V gene, CDR1 is MRHNA and CDR2 is SNTAGT. The CDR3 has 17 residues. V trimming: 2 bases; J trimming: 0 bases; junction bases outside the gene matches: 6. The CDR3 nucleotides are TGTGCCAGCAGTGACGGGGGGACTAGCAGTAGCACAGATACGCAGTATTTT. This translates into CASSDGGTSSSTDTQYF.

This rearrangement joins TRBV6-5 to TRBJ2-7; perhaps TRBD2 as D (6 bases). Germline-derived CDR1 and CDR2 are MNHEY and SVGAGI. The CDR3 runs 16 residues. Deletions cut 0 bases from V and 1 base from J, with 13 bases between. The CDR3 spells CASSYSRDSWSYEQYF. CDR3 DNA: TGTGCCAGCAGTTACTCGCGGGACTCCTGGTCCTACGAGCAGTACTTC.

The chain links TRBV4-2 to TRBJ1-1; the D is unclear. CDR1 and CDR2 from the germline V gene are LGHNA and YNFKEQ. Deletions cut 3 bases from V and 2 bases from J, with 7 bases between. The CDR3 is 13 residues long. CDR3 DNA sequence: TGTGCCAGCAGCCATGGCCTTAACACTGAAGCTTTCTTT. Protein sequence: CASSHGLNTEAFF.

The J gene is TRBJ2-7, the V gene TRBV30; D is unclear. Deletions cut 2 bases from V and 4 bases from J, with 12 bases between. The CDR3 extends over 13 amino acids. Germline CDR1 reads GTSNPN; CDR2 reads SVGIG (reference sequence). The DNA of the CDR3 is TGTGCCTGGAGTACAGACCGCCCATACGAGCAGTACTTC. Residues: CAWSTDRPYEQYF.

The chain has TRBV4-1 and TRBJ1-2; possibly TRBD1 for D (5 bases). CDR3 size: 14 residues. CDR1 and CDR2 (germline): MGHRA, YSYEKL. Trimming left V 1 base short and J 2 bases short, with 8 bases between. CDR3 sequence: CASSQVYRNYGYTF. The CDR3 coding sequence is TGCGCCAGCAGCCAAGTCTACAGGAACTATGGCTACACCTTC.

V is TRBV5-1 and J is TRBJ1-2; D gene uncertain. This CDR3 is 14 amino acids long. Trimming took 3 bases from V and 9 from J, leaving 18 bases between them. Germline CDR1 reads SGHRS; CDR2 reads YFSETQ. This CDR3 reads CASSSSPFYRSYTF. The DNA of the CDR3 is TGCGCCAGCAGCTCATCTCCCTTCTATCGTAGCTACACCTTC.

V gene TRBV28 combines with J gene TRBJ1-5; 8 positions agree with TRBD1. There are 14 residues in the CDR3. CDR1 is MDHEN and CDR2 is SYDVKM in the germline V gene. V trimming: 5 bases; J trimming: 6 bases; junction bases outside the gene matches: 6. The DNA of the CDR3 is TGTGCCAGCAGTATGGACAGGGAGATTCAGCCCCAGCATTTT. Translation: CASSMDREIQPQHF.

The chain has TRBV11-2 and TRBJ1-1, with D unclear. CDR3 length equals 15 residues. The germline V gene has CDR1 SGHAT and CDR2 FQNNGV. V was clipped by 6 bases and J by 2 bases, with 16 bases between them. CDR3 DNA sequence: TGTGCCAGCAGTAGTGAGGGTTTAGGTAACACTGAAGCTTTCTTT. Protein sequence: CASSSEGLGNTEAFF.

The chain uses TRBV4-2 and TRBJ2-3; 9 bases are shared with TRBD2. This CDR3 comprises 16 residues. Germline loops: CDR1 LGHNA, CDR2 YNFKEQ. J was trimmed by 6 bases and V by 0 bases; bases with no gene match: 7. The CDR3 sequence is CASSQDKAGGGDTQYF. CDR3 sequence (DNA): TGTGCCAGCAGCCAAGATAAAGCGGGGGGCGGGGATACGCAGTATTTT.

This sequence joins TRBV6-1 and TRBJ2-7, with 9 positions matching TRBD1. There are 13 residues in the CDR3. Germline V lookup: CDR1 MNHNS, CDR2 SASEGT. The ends lost 7 bases at V and 6 bases at J; junction bases unmatched: 7. For the CDR3, the DNA is TGTGCCAGCACTACCCGGGACAGGGCCGAGCAGTACTTC. It specifies CASTTRDRAEQYF.

This clone has a handful of counts. The chain recombines TRBV29-1 with TRBJ2-7, with D tentatively TRBD2 (5 bases). The CDR3 totals 13 residues. CDR1 and CDR2 from the germline V gene are SQVTM and ANQGSEA. Trimming took off 5 bases at V and 2 bases at J, with 13 bases between the two ends. CDR3 nucleotide sequence: TGCAGCGTTCGGGAAGAGAAAGCCTACGAGCAGTACTTC. Translated, it gives CSVREEKAYEQYF.

This sequence joins TRBV28 and TRBJ1-1, with D tentatively TRBD1 (5 bases). Trimming removed 3 bases at V and 0 bases at J, with 11 bases between. This CDR3 has 15 amino acids. Germline CDR1 and CDR2: MDHEN and SYDVKM. Written as DNA, the CDR3 is TGTGCCAGCAGTTTCGGGGGACTGTTGAACACTGAAGCTTTCTTT. The encoded protein is CASSFGGLLNTEAFF. Full variable domain (rest looked up from reference TRBV28 and TRBJ1-1): DVKVTQSSRYLVKRTGEKVFLECVQDMDHENMFWYRQDPGLGLRLIYFSYDVKMKEKGDIPEGYSVSREKKERFSLILESASTNQTSMYLCASSFGGLLNTEAFFGQGTRLTVV.

The chain is built from TRBV11-2 and TRBJ2-7; D is ambiguous. The CDR3 extends over 11 amino acids. The ends were cut back, 4 bases at V and 2 bases at J, with 3 bases in the middle. The germline V gene has CDR1 SGHAT and CDR2 FQNNGV. CDR3 residues: CASSSAYEQYF. The CDR3 bases are TGTGCCAGCAGCTCTGCCTACGAGCAGTACTTC.

This chain uses TRBV6-4 with TRBJ2-1, with 11 bases fitting TRBD2. The germline V gene has CDR1 MRHNA and CDR2 SNTAGT. V lost 6 bases and J lost 8; bases outside the gene matches: 9. This CDR3 contains 15 residues. Written as DNA, the CDR3 is TGTGCCAGCAGAAGGGGCCTAGCGGGAGGCTATGAGCAGTTCTTC. Translating it yields CASRRGLAGGYEQFF.

The V gene is TRBV19, the J gene TRBJ1-5; 11 bases agree with TRBD1. The CDR3 length is 15 residues. Germline CDR1 and CDR2: LNHDA and SQIVND (reference sequence). Trimming cost V 5 bases and J 6 bases; bases outside gene matches: 6. Here the CDR3 DNA reads TGTGCCAGTAGTCTCGGACAGGGGGCGATTCAGCCCCAGCATTTT. Its translation: CASSLGQGAIQPQHF.

The V gene is TRBV5-1, the J gene TRBJ2-4; no firm D call. The V and J ends lost 2 bases and 3 bases respectively, with 9 bases between them. The CDR3 sequence is 14 residues long. Germline assignment: CDR1 SGHRS and CDR2 YFSETQ. CDR3 coding DNA: TGCGCCAGCAGCTTCGACTCGGACAAAAACATTCAGTACTTC. This encodes CASSFDSDKNIQYF.

The rearrangement links TRBV5-1 to TRBJ2-7; 9 bases are shared with TRBD1. The junction had 9 bases not matched to a gene; V was cut back by 2 bases and J by 6 bases. The CDR3 consists of 15 residues. From germline, CDR1 is SGHRS and CDR2 YFSETQ. The CDR3 reads CASSFTGQGVSEQYF. For the CDR3, the DNA is TGCGCCAGCAGCTTCACGGGACAGGGCGTCTCCGAGCAGTACTTC. Based on the CDR3 plus reference TRBV5-1 and TRBJ2-7, the full variable domain is KAGVTQTPRYLIKTRGQQVTLSCSPISGHRSVSWYQQTPGQGLQFLFEYFSETQRNKGNFPGRFSGRQFSNSRSEMNVSTLELGDSALYLCASSFTGQGVSEQYFGPGTRLTVT.

The chain employs TRBV4-2 and TRBJ1-3, with TRBD1 matching 8 bases. From germline, CDR1 is LGHNA and CDR2 YNFKEQ. V shed 0 bases and J 1 base; nucleotides not matched to a gene: 2. CDR3 length equals 16 residues. The CDR3 sequence: CASSQDRDRSGNTIYF. In DNA form, the CDR3 reads TGTGCCAGCAGCCAAGATAGGGACAGGTCTGGAAACACCATATATTTT.

The rearrangement links TRBV30 to TRBJ2-5, with D perhaps matching TRBD2 (6 bases). Trimming cost V 3 bases and J 5 bases, with 16 bases left between them. Germline V gene sequence: CDR1 GTSNPN, CDR2 SVGIG (reference sequence). The CDR3 extends over 14 amino acids. The CDR3 nucleotides are TGTGCCTGGAGCCCCGCGGGGATCGGGGAGACCCAGTACTTC. Translation gives CAWSPAGIGETQYF.

This clone occurred once. The rearrangement uses TRBV28 and TRBJ2-3, with 9 bases fitting TRBD2. With 6 bases clipped from V and 3 bases from J, the junction kept 10 bases outside the gene matches. Germline V CDR1 and CDR2: MDHEN, SYDVKM. The CDR3 runs to 16 residues. The CDR3 protein is CASSRPLAGRTDTQYF. Written as DNA, the CDR3 is TGTGCCAGCAGCCGTCCTCTAGCGGGACGAACAGATACGCAGTATTTT.

About this clone itself: A read error may account for a junction end that differs from germline. The rearrangement links TRBV5-1 to TRBJ2-2; TRBD1 agrees at 8 bases. This CDR3 has 15 residues. CDR1 is SGHRS and CDR2 is YFSETQ in the germline V gene. The chain's CDR3 is CASSFWTGNTGELFF. Written as DNA, the CDR3 is TGCGCCAGCAGCTTCTGGACAGGGAACACCGGGGAACTGTTTTTT.